These 14 T cell receptor beta chains share one sample of origin, sequenced in a study of blood T cell repertoires in COVID-19 (dated by TCRdb to the early 2020s). The library was prepared using the immunoSEQ multiplex PCR assay. TCRdb took this table from immuneACCESS and kept in-frame rearrangements with V and J called. Such tables lack part of the clones; where checked against another copy, unresolved V genes explain under half of the gap, and the rest is unexplained. The sample table holds some 380,000 clones, of which 81% were seen once. The ten largest clones add up to under 1.2% of the sample. The sample taken for sequencing was peripheral blood. The receptor set was obtained from a human donor with acute or convalescent COVID-19. The donor label of this sample is uncertain.

The chain joins TRBV6-5 to TRBJ2-7, with TRBD2 identical over 7 bases. CDR3 length equals 13 residues. CDR1 and CDR2 (germline): MNHEY, SVGAGI. Germline trimming cut 8 bases from V and 2 bases from J; bases unmatched to any gene: 6. The CDR3 nucleotides are TGTGCCAGCGGTCGGACTAGAGCCTACGAGCAGTACTTC. Translation gives CASGRTRAYEQYF.

V gene TRBV18 combines with J gene TRBJ2-1, with 11 positions matching TRBD2. CDR1 is KGHSH, CDR2 LQKENI, per germline. V was clipped by 1 base and J by 9 bases; unmatched bases: 5. The CDR3 has 15 residues. The CDR3 is CASSPLLAGVGEQFF. CDR3 coding DNA: TGTGCCAGCTCACCACTACTAGCGGGAGTAGGTGAGCAGTTCTTC.

This clone turned up a few times. V and J are TRBV2 and TRBJ1-5, with D perhaps matching TRBD1 (6 bases). This CDR3 region has 15 residues. Looked up from germline, CDR1 is SNHLY and CDR2 is FYNNEI. V shed 6 bases and J shed 2 bases, with 14 bases lying between them. Written as DNA, the CDR3 is TGTGCCAGCAGCCGACAGGTTTCTCGCAATCAGCCCCAGCATTTT. Translation: CASSRQVSRNQPQHF.

The rearrangement uses TRBV14 and TRBJ2-5; D is uncertain. The CDR3 is 15 amino acids. Germline assignment: CDR1 SGHDN and CDR2 FVKESK. Trimming took off 0 bases at V and 2 bases at J, with 10 bases between the two ends. The CDR3 DNA is TGTGCCAGCAGCCAAGAGCGCACAGCTCAAGAGACCCAGTACTTC. This codes for CASSQERTAQETQYF.

The chain uses TRBV3-1 (or the pseudogene TRBV3-2) and TRBJ2-6; D is possibly TRBD2 (5 bases). Germline V gene sequence: CDR1 LGHDT, CDR2 YNNKEL (reference sequence). Trimming removed 3 bases from V and 0 bases from J, with 12 bases in between. The CDR3 spans 17 residues. The CDR3 nucleotides read TGTGCCAGCAGCCACCTAGGACGGGGCTCTGGGGCCAACGTCCTGACTTTC. It translates to CASSHLGRGSGANVLTF.

The V call is TRBV6-5, the J call TRBJ2-5; D is perhaps TRBD2 (7 bases). V was shortened by 10 bases and J by 1 base, with 16 bases between the two germline ends. The CDR3 is 14 amino acids. CDR1 is MNHEY, CDR2 SVGAGI, per germline. The CDR3 region has the DNA TGTGCCACTTCTACCCGGGGGGCCCAAGAGACCCAGTACTTC. Translating it yields CATSTRGAQETQYF.

This clone was observed once. This chain links TRBV28 with TRBJ2-3; 12 nucleotides align to TRBD2. CDR3 length: 16 residues. Per germline, CDR1 MDHEN and CDR2 SYDVKM. With 2 bases clipped from V and 5 bases from J, the junction kept 5 bases outside the gene matches. The CDR3 reads CASSLGLAGGQDTQYF. CDR3 DNA: TGTGCCAGCAGTTTAGGGCTAGCGGGGGGGCAAGATACGCAGTATTTT.

The V call is TRBV5-1, the J call TRBJ1-2, with 7 bases matching TRBD1. Germline CDR1 SGHRS, CDR2 YFSETQ. The V gene end was trimmed by 1 base and the J gene end by 3 bases; junction bases not matched to a gene: 9. This CDR3 spans 16 amino acids. The DNA for the CDR3 is TGCGCCAGCAGCTTGACGACAGGGAATCGAGACTATGGCTACACCTTC. Its protein product is CASSLTTGNRDYGYTF. The entire variable domain, with the rest obtained from reference TRBV5-1 and TRBJ1-2, is as follows: KAGVTQTPRYLIKTRGQQVTLSCSPISGHRSVSWYQQTPGQGLQFLFEYFSETQRNKGNFPGRFSGRQFSNSRSEMNVSTLELGDSALYLCASSLTTGNRDYGYTFGSGTRLTVV.

The chain is built from TRBV7-9 and TRBJ2-1; perhaps TRBD1 as D (5 bases). The CDR3 loop spans 16 amino acids. Germline-derived CDR1 and CDR2 are SEHNR and FQNEAQ (reference sequence). The V and J ends lost 3 bases and 0 bases respectively, with 12 bases between them. The CDR3 here is CASSLVGVGSYNEQFF. In nucleotides, the CDR3 is TGTGCCAGCAGCTTGGTAGGGGTTGGCTCCTACAATGAGCAGTTCTTC. Filled out from reference TRBV7-9 and TRBJ2-1, the complete variable domain reads DTGVSQNPRHKITKRGQNVTFRCDPISEHNRLYWYRQTLGQGPEFLTYFQNEAQLEKSRLLSDRFSAERPKGSFSTLEIQRTEQGDSAMYLCASSLVGVGSYNEQFFGPGTRLTVL.

The V call is TRBV28, the J call TRBJ1-2, with D unclear. The CDR3 length is 13 residues. Germline-derived CDR1 and CDR2 are MDHEN and SYDVKM. The V end was cut by 6 bases, the J end by 4 bases, with 12 bases between. The CDR3 DNA reads as TGTGCCAGCAGGCCGGGAACGTTCTATGGCTACACCTTC. Translation: CASRPGTFYGYTF.

The chain uses TRBV7-2 and TRBJ1-2; the D is unclear. The germline V gene encodes CDR1 SGHTA and CDR2 FQGNSA. V lost 1 base, J lost 0 bases, and 15 bases lay in between. The CDR3 has 17 amino acids. CDR3 DNA sequence: TGTGCCAGCAGCTTAGTCGGCCAGATGGGAGCTAACTATGGCTACACCTTC. Its translation is CASSLVGQMGANYGYTF. The full variable domain, its missing parts supplied by reference TRBV7-2 and TRBJ1-2, is GAGVSQSPSNKVTEKGKDVELRCDPISGHTALYWYRQSLGQGLEFLIYFQGNSAPDKSGLPSDRFSAERTGGSVSTLTIQRTQQEDSAVYLCASSLVGQMGANYGYTFGSGTRLTVV.

This clone was seen a handful of times. The chain combines TRBV10-2 with TRBJ2-7; no definite D call. Trimming removed 8 bases from V and 3 bases from J, with 14 bases in between. The CDR3 is made up of 13 amino acids. CDR1 and CDR2 from the germline V gene are WSHSY and SAAADI. Written as DNA, the CDR3 is TGCGCCAGCGTAAACTCGGTGAGCTACGAGCAGTACTTC. This gives the protein CASVNSVSYEQYF.

The rearrangement uses TRBV28 and TRBJ1-1; D is uncertain. Germline loops: CDR1 MDHEN, CDR2 SYDVKM. The CDR3 loop spans 13 amino acids. V lost 7 bases to trimming and J lost 5 bases, with 14 bases between them. The CDR3: CASKTTTPTEAFF. Written as DNA, the CDR3 is TGTGCCAGCAAAACCACAACACCTACTGAAGCTTTCTTT.

The chain uses TRBV5-4 and TRBJ2-7; 9 bases agree with TRBD1. V dropped 5 bases and J dropped 3; count of bases not matched to a gene: 9. The germline CDR1 and CDR2 sequences are SGHNT and YYREEE (reference sequence). CDR3 length: 15 residues. The CDR3 sequence: CASRRSGTGLYEQYF. DNA for the CDR3: TGTGCCAGCAGACGCTCCGGGACAGGGCTCTACGAGCAGTACTTC.